This T cell receptor (beta chain) was captured in a study of T cells in Graves' hyperthyroidism and ophthalmopathy. Regions amplified from RNA transcripts were the TCR beta CDR3 regions. The HTBI set primed first-round TCR CDR3 RT-PCR. TCRdb itself ran the multiplex PCR reads through MiXCR, one entry per CDR3 protein. The repertoire holds fewer than 600,000 distinct CDR3 sequences, around 15% seen once, with approximately 15% in the top ten. V was shortened by 6 bases and J by 7 bases, with 9 bases between the two germline ends. The CDR3 consists of 11 residues. The receptor's source is a woman aged 35 to 49 with Graves' hyperthyroidism. The chain carries TRBV12-3 or TRBV12-4 and TRBJ1-1; D not certain. Sequencing used blood. CDR3 nucleotides: TGTGCCAGCAGCCTTTTTGATGAAGCTTTCTTT. Translating gives CASSLFDEAFF.